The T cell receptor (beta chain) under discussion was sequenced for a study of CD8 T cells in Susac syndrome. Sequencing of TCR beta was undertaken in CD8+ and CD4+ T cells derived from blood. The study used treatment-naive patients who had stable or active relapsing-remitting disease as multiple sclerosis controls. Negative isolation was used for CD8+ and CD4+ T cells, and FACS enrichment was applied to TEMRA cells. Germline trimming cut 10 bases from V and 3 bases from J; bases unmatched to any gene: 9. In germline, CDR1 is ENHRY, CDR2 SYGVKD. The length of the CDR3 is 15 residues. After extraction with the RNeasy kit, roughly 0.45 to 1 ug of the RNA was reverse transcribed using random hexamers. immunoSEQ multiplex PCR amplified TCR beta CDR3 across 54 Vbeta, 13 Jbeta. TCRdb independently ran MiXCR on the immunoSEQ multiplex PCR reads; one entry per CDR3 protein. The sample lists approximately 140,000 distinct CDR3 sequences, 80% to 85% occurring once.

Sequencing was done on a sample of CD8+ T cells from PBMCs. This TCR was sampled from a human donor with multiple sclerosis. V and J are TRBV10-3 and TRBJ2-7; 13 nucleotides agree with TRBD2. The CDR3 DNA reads TGTGCCACCTCACTGGGACTAGCGGGGAACTACGAGCAGTACTTC. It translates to CATSLGLAGNYEQYF.